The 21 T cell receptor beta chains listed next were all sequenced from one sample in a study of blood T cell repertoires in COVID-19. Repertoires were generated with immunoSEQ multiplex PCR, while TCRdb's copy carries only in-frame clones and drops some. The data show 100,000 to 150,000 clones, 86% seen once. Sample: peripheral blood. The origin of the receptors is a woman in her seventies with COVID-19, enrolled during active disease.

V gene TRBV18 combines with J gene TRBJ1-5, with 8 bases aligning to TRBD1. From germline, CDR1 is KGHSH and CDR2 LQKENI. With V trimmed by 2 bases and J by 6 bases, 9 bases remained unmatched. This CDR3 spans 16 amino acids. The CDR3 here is CASSPSQGALGQPQHF. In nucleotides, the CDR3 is TGTGCCAGCTCACCATCTCAGGGGGCACTGGGTCAGCCCCAGCATTTT.

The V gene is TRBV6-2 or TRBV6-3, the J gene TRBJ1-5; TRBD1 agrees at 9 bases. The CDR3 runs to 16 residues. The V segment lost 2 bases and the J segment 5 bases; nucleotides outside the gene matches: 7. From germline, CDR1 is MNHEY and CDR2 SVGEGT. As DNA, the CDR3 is TGTGCCAGCAGTTACCTGGACAGGGGAGGTCATCAGCCCCAGCATTTT. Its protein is CASSYLDRGGHQPQHF.

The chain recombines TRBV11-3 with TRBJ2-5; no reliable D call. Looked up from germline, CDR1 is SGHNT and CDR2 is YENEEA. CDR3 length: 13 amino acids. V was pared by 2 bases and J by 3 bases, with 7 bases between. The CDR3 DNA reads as TGTGCCAGCAGCTTATCCAGTAAAGAGACCCAGTACTTC. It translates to CASSLSSKETQYF. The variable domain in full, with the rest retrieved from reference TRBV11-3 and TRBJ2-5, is EAGVVQSPRYKIIEKKQPVAFWCNPISGHNTLYWYLQNLGQGPELLIRYENEEAVDDSQLPKDRFSAERLKGVDSTLKIQPAELGDSAVYLCASSLSSKETQYFGPGTRLLVL.

The CDR3 DNA reads TGTGCAAGTCGCTTAACCTATACAGGACAATCCTACAATGAGCAGTTCTTC. Amino acids: CASRLTYTGQSYNEQFF. The rearrangement links TRBV12-2 to TRBJ2-1; TRBD1 is taken as the D call from the table, unchecked against the DNA. TRBV12-2 is a pseudogene locus. CDR3 length: 17 amino acids.

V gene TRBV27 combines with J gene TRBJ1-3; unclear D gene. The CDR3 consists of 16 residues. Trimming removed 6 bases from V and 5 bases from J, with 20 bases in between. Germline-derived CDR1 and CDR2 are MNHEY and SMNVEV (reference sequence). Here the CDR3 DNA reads TGTGCCAGCAGCCCCAGGTCCCCTGCGCTTAGAAACACCATATATTTT. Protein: CASSPRSPALRNTIYF.

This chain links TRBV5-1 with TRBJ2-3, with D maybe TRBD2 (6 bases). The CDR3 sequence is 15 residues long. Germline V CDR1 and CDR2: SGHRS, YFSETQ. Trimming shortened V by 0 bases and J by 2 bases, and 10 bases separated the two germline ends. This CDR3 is CASSLERRDTDTQYF. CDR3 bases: TGCGCCAGCAGCTTGGAAAGGCGGGACACAGATACGCAGTATTTT.

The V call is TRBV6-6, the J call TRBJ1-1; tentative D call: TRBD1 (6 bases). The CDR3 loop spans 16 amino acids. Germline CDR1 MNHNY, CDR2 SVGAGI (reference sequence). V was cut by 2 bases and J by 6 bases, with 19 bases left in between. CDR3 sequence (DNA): TGTGCCAGCAGTTACAACAGGGAAAGGAAAACATCTGAAGCTTTCTTT. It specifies CASSYNRERKTSEAFF.

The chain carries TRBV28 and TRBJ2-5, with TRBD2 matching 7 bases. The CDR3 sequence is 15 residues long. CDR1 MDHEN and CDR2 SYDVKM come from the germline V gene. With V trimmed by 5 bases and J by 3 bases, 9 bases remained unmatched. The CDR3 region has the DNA TGTGCCAGCAGTCCTCGAGGAGCGGGGAAAGAGACCCAGTACTTC. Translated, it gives CASSPRGAGKETQYF.

The CDR3: CASSPYRTSGGRENIQYF. The CDR3 region has the DNA TGTGCCAGCAGCCCCTACAGGACTAGCGGGGGGCGGGAAAACATTCAGTACTTC. The chain uses TRBV5-6 and TRBJ2-4, with 14 nucleotides matching TRBD2. CDR1 and CDR2 (germline): SGHDT, YYEEEE. CDR3 size: 18 residues. The V and J ends lost 4 bases and 5 bases, in that order; junction bases with no gene match: 11.

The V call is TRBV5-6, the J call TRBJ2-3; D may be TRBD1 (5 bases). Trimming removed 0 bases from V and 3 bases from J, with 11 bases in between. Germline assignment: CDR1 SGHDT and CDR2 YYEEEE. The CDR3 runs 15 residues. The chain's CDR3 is CASSLVGQGTDTQYF. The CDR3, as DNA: TGTGCCAGCAGCTTGGTCGGCCAGGGTACAGATACGCAGTATTTT.

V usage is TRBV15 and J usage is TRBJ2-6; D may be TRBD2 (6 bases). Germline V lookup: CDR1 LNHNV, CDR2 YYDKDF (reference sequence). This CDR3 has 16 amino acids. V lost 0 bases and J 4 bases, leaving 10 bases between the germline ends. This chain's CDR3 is CATSRDPGVGANVLTF. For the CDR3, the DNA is TGTGCCACCAGCAGAGACCCGGGGGTGGGGGCCAACGTCCTGACTTTC.

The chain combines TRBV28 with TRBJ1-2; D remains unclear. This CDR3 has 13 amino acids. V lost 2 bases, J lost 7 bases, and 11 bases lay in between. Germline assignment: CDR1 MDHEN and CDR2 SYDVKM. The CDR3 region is CASSLPGTSGYTF. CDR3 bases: TGTGCCAGCAGTTTACCGGGTACATCTGGCTACACCTTC.

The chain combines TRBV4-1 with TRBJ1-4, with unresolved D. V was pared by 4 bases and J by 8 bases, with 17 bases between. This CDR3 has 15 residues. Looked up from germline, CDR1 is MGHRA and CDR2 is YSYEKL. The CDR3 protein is CASSPPLTTREKLFF. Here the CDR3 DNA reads TGCGCCAGCAGCCCTCCACTTACCACGCGGGAAAAACTGTTTTTT.

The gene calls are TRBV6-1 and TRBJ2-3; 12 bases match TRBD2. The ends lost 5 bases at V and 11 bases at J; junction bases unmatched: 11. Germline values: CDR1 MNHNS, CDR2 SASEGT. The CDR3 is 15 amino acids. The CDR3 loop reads CASSLTSGGPMEQYF. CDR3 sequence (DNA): TGTGCCAGCAGTTTGACTAGCGGGGGCCCAATGGAGCAGTATTTT.

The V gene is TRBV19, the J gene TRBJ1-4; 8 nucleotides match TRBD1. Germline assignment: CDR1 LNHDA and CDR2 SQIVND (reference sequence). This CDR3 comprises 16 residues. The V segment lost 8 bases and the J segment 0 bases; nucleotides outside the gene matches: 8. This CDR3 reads CASRTGYLSTNEKLFF. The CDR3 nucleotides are TGTGCCAGTCGGACAGGGTATTTATCAACTAATGAAAAACTGTTTTTT.

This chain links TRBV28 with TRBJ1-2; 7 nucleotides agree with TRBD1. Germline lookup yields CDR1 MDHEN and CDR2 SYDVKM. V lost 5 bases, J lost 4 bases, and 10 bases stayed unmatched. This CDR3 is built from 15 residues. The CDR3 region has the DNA TGTGCCAGCAGTCCACCGGGACAGACACTCTATGGCTACACCTTC. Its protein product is CASSPPGQTLYGYTF.

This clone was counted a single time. The CDR3 region has the DNA TGCGCCAGCAGCTTGGGTTACGAGGGTAGCCTTTCACCCCTCCACTTT. The encoded protein is CASSLGYEGSLSPLHF. This chain joins TRBV5-1 and TRBJ1-6, with no clear D. CDR3 length: 16 residues. The V end lost 0 bases, the J end lost 9 bases, and 16 bases lay between the germline ends. Germline assignment: CDR1 SGHRS and CDR2 YFSETQ.

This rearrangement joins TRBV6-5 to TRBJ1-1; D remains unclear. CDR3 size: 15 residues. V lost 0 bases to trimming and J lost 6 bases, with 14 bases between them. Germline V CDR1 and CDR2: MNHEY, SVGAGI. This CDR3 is CASSYSIGAMAEAFF. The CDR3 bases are TGTGCCAGCAGTTACTCGATAGGAGCGATGGCTGAAGCTTTCTTT.

The CDR3 DNA reads TGCGCCAGCAGCCGGGGACAGGGGCCCTATGGCTACACCTTC. Encoded protein: CASSRGQGPYGYTF. The rearrangement links TRBV5-1 to TRBJ1-2; 10 bases agree with TRBD1. The CDR3 has 14 amino acids. Per germline, CDR1 SGHRS and CDR2 YFSETQ. The trim removed 4 bases at V and 4 bases at J, leaving 4 bases unmatched.

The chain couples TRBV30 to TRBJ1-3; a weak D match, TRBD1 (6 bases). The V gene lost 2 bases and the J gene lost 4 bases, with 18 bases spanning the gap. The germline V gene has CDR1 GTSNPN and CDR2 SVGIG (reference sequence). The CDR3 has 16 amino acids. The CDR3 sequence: CAWSLGQFVSGNTIYF. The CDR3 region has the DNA TGTGCCTGGAGTTTAGGACAGTTCGTTTCGGGAAACACCATATATTTT.

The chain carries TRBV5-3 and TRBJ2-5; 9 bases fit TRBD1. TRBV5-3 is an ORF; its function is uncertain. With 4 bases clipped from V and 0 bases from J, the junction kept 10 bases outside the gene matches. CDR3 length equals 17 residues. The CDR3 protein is CARSPPAGDRDQETQYF. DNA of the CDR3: TGTGCCAGAAGCCCGCCGGCGGGGGACAGGGACCAAGAGACCCAGTACTTC.